A selection of T cell receptor beta chains follows, all from one sample in a study of OX40 agonist ivuxolimab in advanced cancers. Clones were read by immunoSEQ multiplex PCR, and TCRdb kept only the in-frame ones, dropping some. This sample yields more than 55,000 clones, of which approximately 80% are seen a single time; about 3.7% belongs to the top ten. This material consisted of CD4+ or CD8+ T cells sorted from blood, taken in a trial of the OX40 agonist ivuxolimab. All receptors derive from an adult with an advanced solid tumor such as melanoma, head and neck, liver or kidney cancer. CDR3s include the opening cysteine and the closing phenylalanine or tryptophan. The D gene is left open where the match is weak. A clone size is listed for some rows: how often the clone was seen (once, few, many), or a class if it is expanded.

D gene: NA
clone size: NA
V gene: TRBV10-2
J gene: TRBJ1-2
CDR3 protein: CASSQPWGYGYTF
CDR3 DNA: TGCGCCAGCAGTCAGCCTTGGGGCTATGGCTACACCTTC

D gene: NA
clone size: NA
V gene: TRBV11-3
J gene: TRBJ2-6
CDR3 protein: CASKGQTSGANVLTF
CDR3 DNA: TGTGCCAGCAAGGGGCAAACCTCTGGGGCCAACGTCCTGACTTTC

D gene: NA
clone size: NA
V gene: TRBV2
J gene: TRBJ2-5
CDR3 protein: CASTSLRLWGTQYF
CDR3 DNA: TGTGCCAGCACCTCCCTGCGCCTCTGGGGGACCCAGTACTTC

D gene: NA
clone size: once
V gene: TRBV5-4
J gene: TRBJ2-2
CDR3 protein: CASSLGQGRDTGELFF
CDR3 DNA: TGTGCCAGCAGCTTGGGCCAGGGGAGGGACACCGGGGAGCTGTTTTTT

D gene: NA
clone size: once
V gene: TRBV7-4
J gene: TRBJ1-1
CDR3 protein: CASSLAQSPAFF
CDR3 DNA: TGTGCCAGCAGCTTAGCCCAAAGTCCAGCTTTCTTT

D gene: TRBD1
clone size: NA
V gene: TRBV9
J gene: TRBJ1-5
CDR3 protein: CASVRQGANQPQHF
CDR3 DNA: TGTGCCAGCGTCAGACAGGGGGCGAATCAGCCCCAGCATTTT

D gene: NA
clone size: NA
V gene: TRBV25-1
J gene: TRBJ1-2
CDR3 protein: CASSEAGGPPNYGYTF
CDR3 DNA: TGTGCCAGCAGTGAAGCCGGGGGTCCTCCTAACTATGGCTACACCTTC

D gene: NA
clone size: NA
V gene: TRBV15
J gene: TRBJ1-2
CDR3 protein: CATSRTLTEVGYTF
CDR3 DNA: TGTGCCACCAGCAGGACTCTGACAGAGGTCGGCTACACCTTC

D gene: NA
clone size: NA
V gene: TRBV5-1
J gene: TRBJ1-1
CDR3 protein: CASSLASGNTEAFF
CDR3 DNA: TGCGCCAGCAGCTTGGCCTCCGGGAACACTGAAGCTTTCTTT

D gene: NA
clone size: medium-sized
V gene: TRBV6-5
J gene: TRBJ1-5
CDR3 protein: CASSRGDSNQPQHF
CDR3 DNA: TGTGCCAGTTCCAGGGGTGACAGCAATCAGCCCCAGCATTTT

D gene: NA
clone size: NA
V gene: TRBV4-2
J gene: TRBJ2-1
CDR3 protein: CASSQDFVVNEQFF
CDR3 DNA: TGTGCCAGCAGCCAAGATTTTGTGGTCAATGAGCAGTTCTTC

D gene: NA
clone size: NA
V gene: TRBV5-4
J gene: TRBJ1-1
CDR3 protein: CASSRGQSRGLNTEAFF
CDR3 DNA: TGTGCCAGCAGCCGAGGACAGTCTCGGGGTCTGAACACTGAAGCTTTCTTT

D gene: TRBD1
clone size: NA
V gene: TRBV9
J gene: TRBJ2-5
CDR3 protein: CASSSRQGAGGETQYF
CDR3 DNA: TGTGCCAGCAGCTCCCGACAGGGGGCGGGTGGAGAGACCCAGTACTTC

D gene: TRBD1
clone size: NA
V gene: TRBV19
J gene: TRBJ1-2
CDR3 protein: CASSRPDRGLDGYTF
CDR3 DNA: TGTGCCAGTAGTCGCCCGGACAGGGGGTTGGATGGCTACACCTTC

D gene: TRBD1
clone size: once
V gene: TRBV19
J gene: TRBJ2-3
CDR3 protein: CASSLQGWGTDTQYF
CDR3 DNA: TGTGCCAGTAGTCTACAGGGGTGGGGCACAGATACGCAGTATTTT

D gene: NA
clone size: medium-sized
V gene: TRBV5-1
J gene: TRBJ1-4
CDR3 protein: CASSLRQEEKLFF
CDR3 DNA: TGCGCCAGCAGCCTCCGACAGGAGGAAAAACTGTTTTTT

D gene: NA
clone size: NA
V gene: TRBV5-6
J gene: TRBJ2-5
CDR3 protein: CASSFRVSGTQYF
CDR3 DNA: TGTGCCAGCAGTTTCCGGGTGTCTGGGACCCAGTACTTC

D gene: NA
clone size: NA
V gene: TRBV19
J gene: TRBJ2-7
CDR3 protein: CASSIGGRRYEQYF
CDR3 DNA: TGTGCCAGTAGTATTGGGGGGCGCCGCTACGAGCAGTACTTC

D gene: NA
clone size: NA
V gene: TRBV13
J gene: TRBJ2-4
CDR3 protein: CASSKGTQGLAKNIQYF
CDR3 DNA: TGTGCCAGCAGCAAAGGGACACAGGGTCTAGCCAAAAACATTCAGTACTTC

D gene: TRBD2
clone size: NA
V gene: TRBV30
J gene: TRBJ2-7
CDR3 protein: CAWSYFRPRGSGGAYEQYF
CDR3 DNA: TGTGCCTGGAGCTACTTTCGGCCCCGGGGCAGCGGGGGGGCCTACGAGCAGTACTTC

D gene: NA
clone size: once
V gene: TRBV7-3
J gene: TRBJ2-2
CDR3 protein: CASSQLGTAGELFF
CDR3 DNA: TGTGCCAGCAGCCAACTAGGAACGGCCGGGGAGCTGTTTTTT

D gene: TRBD2
clone size: once
V gene: TRBV27
J gene: TRBJ2-3
CDR3 protein: CASTPGLSTDTQYF
CDR3 DNA: TGTGCCAGCACCCCGGGACTATCCACAGATACGCAGTATTTT

D gene: NA
clone size: NA
V gene: TRBV5-4
J gene: TRBJ1-2
CDR3 protein: CASSLAGVTGYTF
CDR3 DNA: TGTGCCAGCAGCTTGGCAGGGGTCACTGGCTACACCTTC

D gene: TRBD1
clone size: once
V gene: TRBV6-1
J gene: TRBJ2-7
CDR3 protein: CASSPGQGRASEQYF
CDR3 DNA: TGTGCCAGCAGTCCGGGACAGGGGCGGGCGAGCGAGCAGTACTTC

D gene: TRBD1
clone size: NA
V gene: TRBV11-2
J gene: TRBJ2-2
CDR3 protein: CASSTDRGTTGELFF
CDR3 DNA: TGTGCCAGCAGCACTGACAGGGGGACAACCGGGGAGCTGTTTTTT

D gene: TRBD1
clone size: NA
V gene: TRBV27
J gene: TRBJ2-5
CDR3 protein: CASTGGQGGETQYF
CDR3 DNA: TGTGCCAGCACTGGTGGACAGGGAGGAGAGACCCAGTACTTC

D gene: NA
clone size: NA
V gene: TRBV7-8
J gene: TRBJ1-1
CDR3 protein: CASSIRTENTEAFF
CDR3 DNA: TGTGCCAGCAGCATAAGGACAGAGAACACTGAAGCTTTCTTT

D gene: NA
clone size: few
V gene: TRBV4-3
J gene: TRBJ1-3
CDR3 protein: CASSQDAGNTIYF
CDR3 DNA: TGCGCCAGCAGCCAGGACGCAGGAAACACCATATATTTT

D gene: NA
clone size: NA
V gene: TRBV18
J gene: TRBJ2-3
CDR3 protein: CASSPGGGLTDTQYF
CDR3 DNA: TGTGCCAGCTCACCAGGCGGGGGCCTCACAGATACGCAGTATTTT

D gene: TRBD2
clone size: NA
V gene: TRBV7-2
J gene: TRBJ2-7
CDR3 protein: CASSYGAGGAYEQYF
CDR3 DNA: TGTGCCAGCAGCTACGGGGCGGGAGGCGCCTACGAGCAGTACTTC

D gene: TRBD2
clone size: NA
V gene: TRBV7-2
J gene: TRBJ2-1
CDR3 protein: CASSFGLAGGVDEQFF
CDR3 DNA: TGTGCCAGCAGCTTCGGACTAGCGGGGGGGGTCGATGAGCAGTTCTTC

D gene: NA
clone size: NA
V gene: TRBV19
J gene: TRBJ2-6
CDR3 protein: CASKKESSGANVLTF
CDR3 DNA: TGTGCCAGTAAAAAAGAGAGCTCTGGGGCCAACGTCCTGACTTTC

D gene: NA
clone size: NA
V gene: TRBV19
J gene: TRBJ2-2
CDR3 protein: CATRAGGGTGELFF
CDR3 DNA: TGTGCCACCCGCGCAGGGGGAGGCACCGGGGAGCTGTTTTTT

D gene: NA
clone size: NA
V gene: TRBV5-6
J gene: TRBJ1-1
CDR3 protein: CASSYPPGAFF
CDR3 DNA: TGTGCCAGCAGCTACCCCCCGGGGGCTTTCTTT

D gene: NA
clone size: NA
V gene: TRBV4-1
J gene: TRBJ1-2
CDR3 protein: CASSQDLRRPPSNGYTF
CDR3 DNA: TGCGCCAGCAGCCAAGATCTTAGAAGGCCCCCTTCAAATGGCTACACCTTC

D gene: NA
clone size: NA
V gene: TRBV7-2
J gene: TRBJ1-1
CDR3 protein: CASSPLRVNTEAFF
CDR3 DNA: TGTGCCAGCAGCCCCCTCCGGGTAAACACTGAAGCTTTCTTT

D gene: NA
clone size: NA
V gene: TRBV6-6
J gene: TRBJ1-1
CDR3 protein: CASSKNRANTEAFF
CDR3 DNA: TGTGCCAGCAGTAAGAACAGGGCGAACACTGAAGCTTTCTTT

D gene: TRBD2
clone size: NA
V gene: TRBV11-2
J gene: TRBJ2-1
CDR3 protein: CASNRLAGDRVYNEQFF
CDR3 DNA: TGTGCCAGCAACCGACTAGCGGGAGATCGGGTTTACAATGAGCAGTTCTTC

D gene: NA
clone size: NA
V gene: TRBV5-6
J gene: TRBJ2-6
CDR3 protein: CASSFGGRFPSGANVLTF
CDR3 DNA: TGTGCCAGCAGCTTTGGGGGGCGCTTCCCCTCTGGGGCCAACGTCCTGACTTTC

D gene: NA
clone size: NA
V gene: TRBV5-1
J gene: TRBJ2-7
CDR3 protein: CASSPGSAYEQYF
CDR3 DNA: TGCGCCAGCAGCCCGGGCTCTGCCTACGAGCAGTACTTC

D gene: NA
clone size: NA
V gene: TRBV7-2
J gene: TRBJ2-5
CDR3 protein: CASSLEARPQEETQYF
CDR3 DNA: TGTGCCAGCAGCTTAGAGGCCAGGCCCCAGGAGGAGACCCAGTACTTC